This TCR beta chain came from a study of a mutant IDH1 vaccine in newly diagnosed glioma. This clone turned up a few times. Its antigen remains unidentified. Assay: immunoSEQ multiplex PCR; the TCRdb copy retains only in-frame clones and omits some. The table records about 55,000 clones, approximately 80% of them present only once. Described time point: week 47, end of study. A single vaccine dose contained 300 ug of mutant IDH1 20-mer peptide, and topical imiquimod was used with it. This clonotype was sampled from a woman aged 40-49 years with glioma. Some clones in this sample may be carry-over from other donors' samples. The material sequenced was PBMCs, taken from a glioma patient whose treatment included an IDH1 peptide vaccine.

CDR3 nucleotide sequence: TGTGCCAGTAGGACCCGAACCAGGGGGAACACTGAAGCTTTCTTT. This gives the protein CASRTRTRGNTEAFF. The chain carries TRBV19 and TRBJ1-1; the D gene is possibly TRBD1 (6 bases). Per germline, CDR1 LNHDA and CDR2 SQIVND (reference sequence). This CDR3 contains 15 residues. Trimming removed 6 bases at V and 1 base at J, with 15 bases between.